These 5 T cell receptor beta chains were all obtained from the same sample, sequenced in a study of blood T cell repertoires in COVID-19. Only in-frame clones appear in the TCRdb table, and some are missing; sequencing was by immunoSEQ multiplex PCR. The table records some 99,000 clones, around 84% of them present only once. The material sequenced was peripheral blood. The receptor set was obtained from a woman aged 80 or older with active or convalescent COVID-19.

Here the CDR3 DNA reads TGTGCCAGCAGCCAAGATCGATCGCCTTATTCTAGCTCCTACAATGAGCAGTTCTTC. Its translation: CASSQDRSPYSSSYNEQFF. This rearrangement joins TRBV3-1 (or the pseudogene TRBV3-2) to TRBJ2-1; the D is unclear. The CDR3 is made up of 19 amino acids. Trimming shortened V by 0 bases and J by 0 bases, and 18 bases separated the two germline ends. CDR1 and CDR2 from the germline V gene are LGHDT and YNNKEL (reference sequence).

J is TRBJ1-2 and V is TRBV7-9; the D is unclear. Trimming left V 1 base short and J 2 bases short, with 2 bases between. CDR3 length equals 12 residues. Germline V gene data show CDR1 as SEHNR and CDR2 as FQNEAQ (reference sequence). CDR3 DNA: TGTGCCAGCAGCTTAGTAAACTATGGCTACACCTTC. Translated, it gives CASSLVNYGYTF.

This clone was detected a few times. The CDR3 DNA reads as TGTGCCAGCAGCCAAGTTGCGGGATCGTACACCGGGGAGCTGTTTTTT. Amino acids: CASSQVAGSYTGELFF. This chain connects TRBV4-2 to TRBJ2-2, with D possibly being TRBD2 (6 bases). CDR3 size: 16 residues. Trimming left V 1 base short and J 3 bases short, with 12 bases between. From germline, CDR1 is LGHNA and CDR2 YNFKEQ.

This chain joins TRBV7-2 and TRBJ2-3; no firm D call. Between the trimmed V and J ends, which lost 5 bases and 9 bases, there was a span of 15 bases. The CDR3 consists of 13 residues. Germline V gives CDR1 SGHTA, CDR2 FQGNSA. CDR3 loop: CASSQLKISTQYF. The CDR3 DNA reads as TGTGCCAGCAGCCAGCTCAAAATTAGCACGCAGTATTTT.

The chain couples TRBV15 to TRBJ2-2; D ambiguous. CDR3 length equals 14 residues. The germline V gene has CDR1 LNHNV and CDR2 YYDKDF (reference sequence). Trimming left V 6 bases short and J 3 bases short, with 11 bases between. DNA of the CDR3: TGTGCCACCAGTAAACAGAGTGACACCGGGGAGCTGTTTTTT. It encodes CATSKQSDTGELFF.